The rows below give T cell receptor beta chains drawn from one sample of a study of OX40 agonist ivuxolimab in advanced cancers. The data were produced by immunoSEQ multiplex PCR, yet TCRdb's version contains in-frame clones alone and is incomplete. Of tens of thousands of clones listed, 85% were seen once; the top ten hold 0.5% to 0.55%. The source was CD4+ or CD8+ T cells sorted from blood, collected in a trial of the OX40 agonist ivuxolimab. The receptor source for this set is an adult with an advanced solid tumor such as melanoma, head and neck, liver or kidney cancer. The conserved cysteine and the conserved F or W are not part of the CDR3 here.

CDR3 | J | V
ASSLARREGVNTEAF | TRBJ1-1 | TRBV7-8
ASSRTGGPDEQY | TRBJ2-7 | TRBV5-1
ASSVRDSRLTGNTIY | TRBJ1-3 | TRBV5-1
ASSPQAGSSYNEQF | TRBJ2-1 | TRBV18
ASRNSGATGELF | TRBJ2-2 | TRBV6-5
ASSVATMGSGNTIY | TRBJ1-3 | TRBV9
ASSQGQGRYTDTQY | TRBJ2-3 | TRBV4-3
AWRWGQTSEKLF | TRBJ1-4 | TRBV30
ASSFSGGRLFPKETQY | TRBJ2-5 | TRBV27
ASSDQGATNEKLF | TRBJ1-4 | TRBV6-1
ASSSPPGGDTEAF | TRBJ1-1 | TRBV11-3
ASSSRRGSGNTIY | TRBJ1-3 | TRBV6-5
ASSSGQGANEQF | TRBJ2-1 | TRBV5-6
ASSLDRHTDTQY | TRBJ2-3 | TRBV5-5
ASTKQGLYGYT | TRBJ1-2 | TRBV6-5
ASSYSGATNQPQH | TRBJ1-5 | TRBV6-5
ASSLWTGTGELF | TRBJ2-2 | TRBV7-9
ASSSGQLGHGYT | TRBJ1-2 | TRBV28
ASSLGGGAVVTGELF | TRBJ2-2 | TRBV5-4
ASSQRDRGLGGQEKLF | TRBJ1-4 | TRBV4-2
ASSLMGDTQY | TRBJ2-3 | TRBV7-2
ASSVQRLGEQY | TRBJ2-7 | TRBV9
ASSKAGYYEQY | - | TRBV21-1
TSSLDSDGYT | TRBJ1-2 | TRBV7-2
ASRPPWDTEAF | TRBJ1-1 | TRBV28
ASSIDSGNNEQF | TRBJ2-1 | TRBV19
ASSPFDSGNSYEQY | TRBJ2-7 | TRBV18
ASSPSDFNQPQH | TRBJ1-5 | TRBV18
ASSRQGESSGANVLT | TRBJ2-6 | TRBV18
ASSAGTFGEQY | TRBJ2-7 | TRBV6-1
ASSLAAVADEKLF | TRBJ1-4 | TRBV5-5
ASSLRLQNTGELF | TRBJ2-2 | TRBV5-8
ASSFGTGNEKLF | TRBJ1-4 | TRBV5-4
ASSHHGPGGQPQH | TRBJ1-5 | TRBV6-6
ASSRAGTGGNTEAF | TRBJ1-1 | TRBV28
ASSLRTAMNTEAF | TRBJ1-1 | TRBV5-6
ASSQGSLNSPLH | TRBJ1-6 | TRBV7-2
AWVGQGKTYT | TRBJ1-2 | TRBV30
ASSRDRGETQY | TRBJ2-5 | TRBV6-4
AWSAQGRQPQH | TRBJ1-5 | TRBV30
ASSSLAGVRNEQF | TRBJ2-1 | TRBV14
ASSWREFNKRNQPQH | TRBJ1-5 | TRBV28
SAVFYTEAF | TRBJ1-1 | TRBV20-1
ASSPQGYTIY | TRBJ1-3 | TRBV2
ASSLNRGQGYGYT | TRBJ1-2 | TRBV11-2
ASSPSGRSPHEQF | TRBJ2-1 | TRBV7-3
ASGLVISGGPYEQY | TRBJ2-7 | TRBV12-5
ASGGSEKLF | TRBJ1-4 | TRBV5-4
ASRDDRRKNTEAF | TRBJ1-1 | TRBV11-2
ASSQVSRGGYTDTQY | TRBJ2-3 | TRBV4-2
ASSSDGPEQY | TRBJ2-7 | TRBV7-2
ASSSYRLPYNEQF | TRBJ2-1 | TRBV11-3
ASRLDRNYGYT | TRBJ1-2 | TRBV6-5
ASSLRGTGLNNEQF | TRBJ2-1 | TRBV27
ASSIPNLGGYT | TRBJ1-2 | TRBV19
ASSEITDTQY | TRBJ2-3 | TRBV2
ASSQENLAGGPSPDTQY | TRBJ2-3 | TRBV4-1